This T cell receptor (beta chain) was observed in a study of blood T cell repertoires in COVID-19. As for the study in general: Researchers got acute and convalescent COVID-19 samples from the United States, Italy and Spain. Sample material is recorded as cDNA or gDNA derived from T cells, B-cell-depleted T cells, or PBMCs.

After removal of 2 bases from V and 6 bases from J, the junction contained 8 bases not matched to a gene. This CDR3 has 15 amino acids. Per germline, CDR1 SGHRS and CDR2 YFSETQ. As processed by the authors: Amplified reference gene primers provided the basis for estimating nucleated cell counts. The table came from immunoSEQ multiplex PCR; TCRdb's copy has only in-frame clones and leaves some out. V and J calls and clone size are those listed in that table; D and trimming were worked out from the DNA. The table shows approximately 61,000 clones, with about 86% occurring only once. The genes are TRBV5-1 and TRBJ2-7; TRBD1 matches 10 bases. Material: peripheral blood. The source of this sequence is a woman of 80 years or more with active COVID-19. The chain's CDR3 is CASSFDSTGGGEQYF. CDR3 DNA: TGCGCCAGCAGCTTCGATTCGACAGGGGGCGGCGAGCAGTACTTC. Using reference TRBV5-1 and TRBJ2-7 for the parts outside the CDR3, the full variable domain is KAGVTQTPRYLIKTRGQQVTLSCSPISGHRSVSWYQQTPGQGLQFLFEYFSETQRNKGNFPGRFSGRQFSNSRSEMNVSTLELGDSALYLCASSFDSTGGGEQYFGPGTRLTVT.